A single sample is the source of the 26 T cell receptor beta chains below, sequenced in a study of identical twins. TCRdb passed the 5' RACE reads through MiXCR, listing each CDR3 protein once. Among fewer than 900,000 distinct CDR3 sequences listed, 15% to 20% were seen once. These same data were also listed under a study on T cells expressing NK-cell markers.

Sequenced sample: PBMCs. These receptors originate from a woman aged 18-29 years in good health.

Comment on this clonotype: A much larger clonotype is one base distant, so this may be a read error. This chain connects TRBV12-3 or TRBV12-4 to TRBJ1-2; D ambiguous. The ends were cut back, 2 bases at V and 7 bases at J, with 8 bases in the middle. The CDR3 consists of 12 residues. The CDR3 region is CASSLSWGGYTF. The CDR3 DNA sequence: TGTGCCAGCAGTTTATCGTGGGGTGGCTACACCTTC.

The chain joins TRBV10-1 to TRBJ2-2; D is perhaps TRBD1 (5 bases). Trimming cost V 6 bases and J 1 base, with 9 bases left between them. This CDR3 contains 14 residues. Germline values: CDR1 WNHNN, CDR2 SYGVQD (reference sequence). The DNA for the CDR3 is TGCGCCAGCAGGGACACTGTGAACACCGGGGAGCTGTTTTTT. Translation: CASRDTVNTGELFF.

This clonotype showed up just a few times. V and J are TRBV20-1 and TRBJ2-7, with 7 nucleotides matching TRBD1. V shed 3 bases and J 0 bases; nucleotides not matched to a gene: 17. The length of the CDR3 is 18 residues. Looked up from germline, CDR1 is DFQATT and CDR2 is SNEGSKA (reference sequence). The CDR3 loop reads CSASYVLGGSLSSYEQYF. CDR3 in DNA: TGCAGTGCTAGTTATGTTCTAGGGGGCTCTTTAAGCTCCTACGAGCAGTACTTC.

This clonotype was seen a few times. The chain has TRBV12-3 or TRBV12-4 and TRBJ1-5; D call uncertain. This CDR3 is 15 amino acids long. The V end was cut by 8 bases, the J end by 4 bases, with 18 bases between. CDR3 nucleotides: TGTGCCAGCGTGCTTATGGAGAGTGGGAATCAGCCCCAGCATTTT. Translating gives CASVLMESGNQPQHF.

This clonotype was seen only a few times. V and J are TRBV9 and TRBJ2-5; D may be TRBD2 (5 bases). V lost 3 bases to trimming and J lost 4 bases, with 13 bases between them. The CDR3 runs 14 residues. Germline V CDR1 and CDR2: SGDLS, YYNGEE. The DNA for the CDR3 is TGTGCCAGCAGCGAGGGATCGGGAATAGAGACCCAGTACTTC. Its protein product is CASSEGSGIETQYF.

This chain uses TRBV10-3 with TRBJ1-2; unclear D gene. The CDR3 length is 12 residues. Trimming removed 10 bases at V and 4 bases at J, with 13 bases between. Germline V gene sequence: CDR1 ENHRY, CDR2 SYGVKD. CDR3 nucleotides: TGTGCCACCAACGGAGGGCCCTATGGCTACACCTTC. Encoded protein: CATNGGPYGYTF.

Ten or more counts support this clonotype. V is TRBV7-9 and J is TRBJ2-5, with TRBD2 as a possible D gene (6 bases). CDR3 length equals 15 residues. Germline CDR1 reads SEHNR; CDR2 reads FQNEAQ (reference sequence). Trimming stripped 0 bases from V and 2 bases from J, with 10 bases between. In nucleotides, the CDR3 is TGTGCCAGCAGCTTAGCTCCGGGACTGCAAGAGACCCAGTACTTC. Translated: CASSLAPGLQETQYF.

The rearrangement links TRBV20-1 to TRBJ2-1, with D perhaps TRBD1 (6 bases). With 6 bases removed from V and 4 bases from J, the gap between germline ends came to 10 bases. Germline V gene lookup returns CDR1 DFQATT and CDR2 SNEGSKA (reference sequence). This CDR3 is 12 amino acids long. CDR3 protein: CSAEDSYNEQFF. The DNA for the CDR3 is TGCAGTGCGGAGGACAGTTACAATGAGCAGTTCTTC.

This clonotype has a handful of counts. V usage is TRBV7-2 and J usage is TRBJ2-1; 8 bases agree with TRBD2. Looked up from germline, CDR1 is SGHTA and CDR2 is FQGNSA. J was trimmed by 3 bases and V by 1 base; bases with no gene match: 2. This CDR3 comprises 15 residues. The CDR3 loop reads CASSLDTSGYNEQFF. As DNA, the CDR3 is TGTGCCAGCAGCTTAGATACTAGCGGCTACAATGAGCAGTTCTTC.

The CDR3: CASSFYGEETQYF. In DNA form, the CDR3 reads TGTGCCAGCAGCTTTTACGGGGAAGAGACCCAGTACTTC. The V call is TRBV7-7, the J call TRBJ2-5; possibly TRBD2 for D (5 bases). The CDR3 covers 13 residues. CDR1 and CDR2 (germline): SSHAT, FNYEAQ (reference sequence). V was pared by 3 bases and J by 3 bases, with 8 bases between.

The V gene is TRBV29-1, the J gene TRBJ2-5, with TRBD2 matching over 11 bases. Germline V gives CDR1 SQVTM, CDR2 ANQGSEA. J gave up 4 bases and V 4 bases, and 8 bases lay outside the gene matches. This CDR3 has 15 amino acids. The CDR3 protein is CSVGGTSGGLETQYF. CDR3 DNA: TGCAGCGTTGGGGGAACTAGCGGGGGTCTAGAGACCCAGTACTTC.

This sequence joins TRBV2 and TRBJ2-1, with D tentatively TRBD2 (5 bases). V was trimmed by 7 bases and J by 0 bases, leaving 16 bases between them. The length of the CDR3 is 16 residues. The V gene's germline CDR1 is SNHLY and CDR2 FYNNEI. The CDR3: CASNPGRGSSYNEQFF. The CDR3 DNA sequence: TGTGCCAGCAACCCGGGTCGAGGGAGCTCCTACAATGAGCAGTTCTTC.

The V call is TRBV6-2 or TRBV6-3, the J call TRBJ2-7; 7 positions agree with TRBD2. Germline V gene data show CDR1 as MNHEY and CDR2 as SVGEGT. This CDR3 is built from 12 residues. V lost 8 bases, J lost 0 bases, and 1 base stayed unmatched. This CDR3 reads CASQRDSYEQYF. CDR3 sequence (DNA): TGTGCCAGCCAGCGGGACTCCTACGAGCAGTACTTC.

This clonotype has a count of ten or more. The chain combines TRBV4-3 with TRBJ2-1; the D gene is possibly TRBD1 (6 bases). The V gene's germline CDR1 is LGHNA and CDR2 YSLEER. V dropped 3 bases and J dropped 5 bases, with 14 bases sitting between them. The CDR3 is 15 residues long. The CDR3 is CASSHGQQGNNEQFF. In nucleotides, the CDR3 is TGCGCCAGCAGCCATGGGCAACAGGGAAACAATGAGCAGTTCTTC.

The chain employs TRBV7-2 and TRBJ2-5; D is uncertain. The CDR3 length is 11 residues. V was clipped by 5 bases and J by 7 bases, with 8 bases between them. CDR1 and CDR2 (germline): SGHTA, FQGNSA. The CDR3 DNA is TGTGCCAGCAGCCCGGAGAGGACCCAGTACTTC. Translation: CASSPERTQYF.

V and J are TRBV20-1 and TRBJ2-1, with D unresolved. Germline V lookup: CDR1 DFQATT, CDR2 SNEGSKA (reference sequence). Trimming left V 5 bases short and J 3 bases short, with 14 bases between. The CDR3 covers 14 residues. CDR3 region: CSAPGLVIYNEQFF. The CDR3 region has the DNA TGCAGTGCTCCCGGGCTTGTAATCTACAATGAGCAGTTCTTC.

This clonotype was seen a single time. The DNA of the CDR3 is TGTGCCATCAGCCTACAGGGAGAGTACGAGCAGTACTTC. Translated: CAISLQGEYEQYF. This chain uses TRBV10-3 with TRBJ2-7; perhaps TRBD1 as D (6 bases). The CDR3 has 13 amino acids. CDR1 ENHRY and CDR2 SYGVKD come from the germline V gene. V was clipped by 6 bases and J by 4 bases, with 13 bases between them.

The V gene is TRBV29-1, the J gene TRBJ2-2, with a possible D match to TRBD1 (5 bases). The CDR3 has 15 amino acids. Trimming took 4 bases from V and 0 from J, leaving 12 bases between them. The V gene's germline CDR1 is SQVTM and CDR2 ANQGSEA. For the CDR3, the DNA is TGCAGCGTTGGGGGCAGCACCTCGAACACCGGGGAGCTGTTTTTT. Encoded protein: CSVGGSTSNTGELFF.

This clonotype showed up just a few times. This chain's CDR3 is CASSLFSGNTIYF. The CDR3 bases are TGTGCCAGCAGCTTGTTCTCTGGAAACACCATATATTTT. The rearrangement links TRBV7-9 to TRBJ1-3; no firm D call. This CDR3 has 13 amino acids. V was shortened by 3 bases and J by 0 bases, with 3 bases between the two germline ends. CDR1 is SEHNR, CDR2 FQNEAQ, per germline (reference sequence).

In its sample, this clonotype was seen a few times. The gene calls are TRBV5-5 and TRBJ2-3; 8 nucleotides line up with TRBD2. CDR1 is SGHKS and CDR2 is YYEKEE in the germline V gene (reference sequence). The J segment lost 3 bases and the V segment lost 0 bases, leaving 3 bases of the junction unmatched. CDR3 length equals 15 residues. As DNA, the CDR3 is TGTGCCAGCAGCTTGGGTAGCGGGATAACAGATACGCAGTATTTT. Its translation: CASSLGSGITDTQYF.

The chain carries TRBV20-1 and TRBJ2-5; 7 bases are shared with TRBD1. Trimming removed 8 bases from V and 5 bases from J; junction bases left unmatched: 11. The germline V gene encodes CDR1 DFQATT and CDR2 SNEGSKA (reference sequence). There are 13 residues in the CDR3. CDR3: CSHLRTGGETQYF. CDR3 bases: TGCAGTCACCTCCGGACAGGTGGGGAGACCCAGTACTTC.

V gene TRBV9 combines with J gene TRBJ2-1; 9 bases map to TRBD2. From germline, CDR1 is SGDLS and CDR2 YYNGEE. The J segment lost 7 bases and the V segment lost 0 bases, leaving 2 bases of the junction unmatched. This CDR3 is built from 14 residues. DNA of the CDR3: TGTGCCAGCAGCGTAGGGGGACTAGCTAATGAGCAGTTCTTC. Its protein product is CASSVGGLANEQFF.

J is TRBJ2-7 and V is TRBV20-1; no definite D call. The CDR3 loop spans 11 amino acids. Trimming took off 1 base at V and 9 bases at J, with 10 bases between the two ends. CDR1 and CDR2 from the germline V gene are DFQATT and SNEGSKA (reference sequence). This CDR3 is CSARGGAGQYF. In DNA, the CDR3 is TGCAGTGCTAGAGGAGGAGCCGGGCAGTACTTC.

The J gene is TRBJ1-2, the V gene TRBV27, with TRBD1 identical over 10 bases. This CDR3 has 16 amino acids. The germline V gene encodes CDR1 MNHEY and CDR2 SMNVEV (reference sequence). With 2 bases clipped from V and 8 bases from J, the junction kept 11 bases outside the gene matches. The CDR3 DNA follows: TGTGCCAGCAGTTTAGTCCGGGACAGGGGACTGAAGGGCTACACCTTC. The encoded protein is CASSLVRDRGLKGYTF.

This clonotype was counted between two and nine times. The rearrangement joins TRBV12-3 or TRBV12-4 to TRBJ2-3; 10 bases map to TRBD2. This CDR3 is 16 amino acids long. V lost 3 bases, J lost 6 bases, and 9 bases stayed unmatched. Here the CDR3 DNA reads TGTGCCAGCAGTTTTTTAGCGGGGGGAATTAGCGATACGCAGTATTTT. The encoded protein is CASSFLAGGISDTQYF.

The V call is TRBV27, the J call TRBJ2-7, with unresolved D. The CDR3 runs to 12 residues. V dropped 10 bases and J dropped 0 bases, with 10 bases sitting between them. Germline V gene data show CDR1 as MNHEY and CDR2 as SMNVEV (reference sequence). This CDR3 reads CATGSDSYEQYF. The CDR3, as DNA: TGTGCCACCGGTTCGGACTCCTACGAGCAGTACTTC.